The 24 T cell receptor beta chains given below trace back to one sample, sequenced in a study of Graves' ophthalmopathy and Graves' hyperthyroidism. As the template, RNA transcripts were used to amplify TCR beta CDR3 regions. An initial RT-PCR round employing HTBI primers preceded a second-round multiplex PCR. TCRdb re-called the multiplex PCR reads with MiXCR, one entry per CDR3 protein. In the table there are about 500,000 distinct CDR3 sequences, just under 40% of which are singletons. Sequences were obtained from peripheral blood or thyroid tissue (not recorded which). All receptors come from an adult man with Graves' hyperthyroidism.

The rearrangement uses TRBV10-3 and TRBJ2-7, with 11 nucleotides matching TRBD2. Germline V CDR1 and CDR2: ENHRY, SYGVKD. Trimming cost V 3 bases and J 6 bases; bases outside gene matches: 10. This CDR3 is built from 16 residues. The CDR3 DNA sequence: TGTGCCATCAGTGAAGACACTAGCGGGAGAGGGTCCGAGCAGTACTTC. Protein: CAISEDTSGRGSEQYF.

This clonotype was detected many times. The gene calls are TRBV4-2 and TRBJ2-7, with TRBD2 matching 11 bases. Germline CDR1 is LGHNA and CDR2 is YNFKEQ. The junction had 4 bases not matched to a gene; V was cut back by 1 base and J by 5 bases. The CDR3 totals 15 residues. CDR3 region: CASSQGSGGAHEQYF. CDR3 bases: TGTGCCAGCAGCCAAGGTAGCGGGGGGGCGCACGAGCAGTACTTC.

This chain links TRBV5-5 with TRBJ2-2; D is ambiguous. V was trimmed by 0 bases and J by 3 bases, leaving 18 bases between them. CDR1 is SGHKS, CDR2 YYEKEE, per germline (reference sequence). The CDR3 extends over 18 amino acids. In DNA, the CDR3 is TGTGCCAGCAGCTTGGAGCCTCGGCATGTGGTGTACACCGGGGAGCTGTTTTTT. This translates into CASSLEPRHVVYTGELFF.

This clonotype was seen only a few times. The chain uses TRBV5-8 and TRBJ2-7; 8 positions match TRBD2. With 0 bases clipped from V and 2 bases from J, the junction kept 4 bases outside the gene matches. The CDR3 contains 15 residues. Looked up from germline, CDR1 is SGHTS and CDR2 is YDEGEE. In DNA, the CDR3 is TGTGCCAGCAGCTTGGCGGGGGGGCCGACCTACGAGCAGTACTTC. This codes for CASSLAGGPTYEQYF. Drawing the rest from reference TRBV5-8 and TRBJ2-7, the complete variable domain is EAGVTQSPTHLIKTRGQQATLRCSPISGHTSVYWYQQALGLGLQFLLWYDEGEERNRGNFPPRFSGRQFPNYSSELNVNALELEDSALYLCASSLAGGPTYEQYFGPGTRLTVT.

This clonotype was seen many times. This chain uses TRBV29-1 with TRBJ1-2; 7 positions match TRBD1. Looked up from germline, CDR1 is SQVTM and CDR2 is ANQGSEA. This CDR3 region has 12 residues. The V gene end was trimmed by 7 bases and the J gene end by 4 bases; junction bases not matched to a gene: 6. CDR3 nucleotide sequence: TGCAGCGGACGACAGGGAGCCTATGGCTACACCTTC. Translation: CSGRQGAYGYTF.

The chain is built from TRBV30 and TRBJ2-7; a weak D match, TRBD1 (6 bases). V lost 6 bases and J 2 bases, leaving 11 bases between the germline ends. The CDR3 totals 12 residues. In germline, CDR1 is GTSNPN, CDR2 SVGIG (reference sequence). The DNA for the CDR3 is TGTGCCTGCACAGGGTTCACCTACGAGCAGTACTTC. Amino acids: CACTGFTYEQYF.

The V gene is TRBV19, the J gene TRBJ1-1; D is possibly TRBD1 (5 bases). There are 12 residues in the CDR3. Germline V lookup: CDR1 LNHDA, CDR2 SQIVND (reference sequence). The ends were cut back, 11 bases at V and 0 bases at J, with 10 bases in the middle. CDR3 loop: CAWDRMNTEAFF. The CDR3 DNA reads TGTGCCTGGGACCGCATGAACACTGAAGCTTTCTTT.

This clonotype appeared many times. The chain is built from TRBV12-3 or TRBV12-4 and TRBJ1-6; D is ambiguous. The CDR3 is 12 amino acids. Trimming cost V 3 bases and J 12 bases, with 9 bases left between them. The CDR3 reads CASSFMGRPLHF. CDR3 DNA sequence: TGTGCCAGCAGTTTTATGGGTAGACCCCTCCACTTT.

This clonotype was detected only once. V and J are TRBV29-1 and TRBJ1-2, with D perhaps matching TRBD1 (6 bases). This CDR3 comprises 13 residues. Between the trimmed V and J ends, which lost 0 bases and 3 bases, there was a span of 8 bases. Per the germline V gene, CDR1 is SQVTM and CDR2 is ANQGSEA. CDR3 region: CSVEDGGDYGYTF. CDR3 sequence (DNA): TGCAGCGTTGAAGATGGGGGCGACTATGGCTACACCTTC.

This clonotype has ten or more counts. This sequence joins TRBV25-1 and TRBJ1-6; TRBD1 agrees at 9 bases. Trimming removed 0 bases from V and 7 bases from J; junction bases left unmatched: 7. The CDR3 consists of 17 residues. The germline CDR1 and CDR2 sequences are MGHDK and SYGVNS. The DNA for the CDR3 is TGTGCCAGCAGTGAATATAAATCCGGGACAGGGAATTCACCCCTCCACTTT. This translates into CASSEYKSGTGNSPLHF. Variable domain in full (rest from reference TRBV25-1 and TRBJ1-6): EADIYQTPRYLVIGTGKKITLECSQTMGHDKMYWYQQDPGMELHLIHYSYGVNSTEKGDLSSESTVSRIRTEHFPLTLESARPSHTSQYLCASSEYKSGTGNSPLHFGNGTRLTVT.

This clonotype was seen at least ten times. The chain employs TRBV20-1 and TRBJ1-5; the match to TRBD1 covers 7 bases. CDR3 size: 12 residues. Germline V gives CDR1 DFQATT, CDR2 SNEGSKA (reference sequence). V lost 2 bases to trimming and J lost 7 bases; unmatched junction nucleotides: 2. Here the CDR3 reads CSARSTGQPQHF. As DNA, the CDR3 is TGCAGTGCTAGATCGACAGGGCAGCCCCAGCATTTT.

In this sample, this clonotype turned up a few times. A read error may be the cause here, since a much bigger clone is one base away. The rearrangement uses TRBV10-2 and TRBJ1-2, with TRBD1 matching 7 bases. Losses at the gene ends were 2 bases for V and 4 bases for J; bases not matched to a gene: 7. This CDR3 has 15 amino acids. Germline V CDR1 and CDR2: WSHSY, SAAADI. The CDR3 DNA sequence: TGCGCCAGCAGTGAGGTTCGAGGGGGCCCCTATGGCTACACCTTC. The encoded protein is CASSEVRGGPYGYTF.

There are a few counts of this clonotype. This chain links TRBV24-1 with TRBJ2-5, with 9 positions matching TRBD1. This CDR3 region has 14 residues. The J segment lost 4 bases and the V segment lost 3 bases, leaving 2 bases of the junction unmatched. The germline V gene has CDR1 KGHDR and CDR2 SFDVKD. The CDR3 sequence is CATSDRDRAETQYF. The CDR3 bases are TGTGCCACCAGTGATCGGGACAGGGCAGAGACCCAGTACTTC.

Only one count was recorded for this clonotype. The chain uses TRBV15 and TRBJ1-3; 10 bases fit TRBD1. The CDR3 loop spans 16 amino acids. From germline, CDR1 is LNHNV and CDR2 YYDKDF (reference sequence). The junction had 3 bases not matched to a gene; V was cut back by 4 bases and J by 0 bases. In nucleotides, the CDR3 is TGTGCCACCAGCACCGGGACAGGGGCCTCTGGAAACACCATATATTTT. Its translation is CATSTGTGASGNTIYF.

The sample holds many counts of this clonotype. V is TRBV10-3 and J is TRBJ2-7; 8 bases are shared with TRBD2. The V segment lost 5 bases and the J segment 3 bases; nucleotides outside the gene matches: 9. The CDR3 length is 15 residues. Germline CDR1 reads ENHRY; CDR2 reads SYGVKD. The CDR3: CAISPPGLGNYEQYF. CDR3 sequence (DNA): TGTGCCATCAGTCCCCCGGGACTAGGGAACTACGAGCAGTACTTC.

This clonotype was recorded at least ten times. An end of the junction differs from the germline gene, which may be a read error. CDR3 coding DNA: TGTGCCAGCAGCTTAGCAGGACAGTCCTACGAGCAGTACTTC. Translating gives CASSLAGQSYEQYF. The rearrangement uses TRBV5-1 and TRBJ2-7, with a possible D match to TRBD1 (6 bases). Looked up from germline, CDR1 is SGHRS and CDR2 is YFSETQ. The length of the CDR3 is 14 residues.

This clonotype was counted many times. V and J are TRBV29-1 and TRBJ2-7; D is perhaps TRBD1 (6 bases). This CDR3 spans 12 amino acids. The V gene's germline CDR1 is SQVTM and CDR2 ANQGSEA. The germline V and J ends were trimmed by 6 bases and 2 bases, with 11 bases remaining between them. As DNA, the CDR3 is TGCAGCGTGACAGACAGGCCCTACGAGCAGTACTTC. Protein product: CSVTDRPYEQYF.

This clonotype has a count of ten or more. This chain links TRBV27 with TRBJ1-2; D unclear. Looked up from germline, CDR1 is MNHEY and CDR2 is SMNVEV (reference sequence). Trimming removed 4 bases at V and 1 base at J, with 7 bases between. This CDR3 is built from 13 residues. In DNA, the CDR3 is TGTGCCAGCAGTTCCCATCGTAACTATGGCTACACCTTC. Its translation: CASSSHRNYGYTF.

Details on this clonotype: Relative to the germline gene, one junction end is altered; a read error may explain this. The chain combines TRBV12-3 or TRBV12-4 with TRBJ2-3; D might be TRBD1 (6 bases). This CDR3 has 15 amino acids. CDR3 loop: CASSLGGQRTDTQYF. The CDR3 DNA is TGTGCCAGCAGCTTAGGGGGACAAAGGACAGATACGCAGTATTTT.

About this clonotype itself: This sequence may be a read error, since a much larger clone differs from it by one base. The chain has TRBV7-3 and TRBJ1-1; D is unresolved. CDR1 and CDR2 (germline): SGHTA, FQGTGA. The CDR3 is made up of 14 amino acids. CDR3 nucleotides: TGTACCAGCAGCTTTAGTTACGGAATAACTGAAGCTTTCTTT. Translated, it gives CTSSFSYGITEAFF.

The table lists this clonotype with many counts. The chain uses TRBV20-1 and TRBJ2-7, with TRBD2 matching 9 bases. Germline CDR1 and CDR2: DFQATT and SNEGSKA (reference sequence). This CDR3 is 13 amino acids long. V trimming: 5 bases; J trimming: 2 bases; junction bases outside the gene matches: 4. CDR3 coding DNA: TGCAGTGCTCGGACTAGCGAGACCTACGAGCAGTACTTC. Its protein product is CSARTSETYEQYF.

This clonotype was observed at least ten times. The chain joins TRBV7-2 to TRBJ1-3; D gene unclear. The germline gives CDR1 SGHTA, CDR2 FQGNSA. The CDR3 totals 16 residues. V lost 0 bases and J lost 4, with 13 bases in between. CDR3 DNA sequence: TGTGCCAGCAGCTTAGCGAGAGGCAGTTCCGGAAACACCATATATTTT. Translation gives CASSLARGSSGNTIYF. Full variable domain (missing parts from reference TRBV7-2 and TRBJ1-3): GAGVSQSPSNKVTEKGKDVELRCDPISGHTALYWYRQSLGQGLEFLIYFQGNSAPDKSGLPSDRFSAERTGGSVSTLTIQRTQQEDSAVYLCASSLARGSSGNTIYFGEGSWLTVV.

CDR3 DNA: TGCAGCGTTGTATGGCGGGGGGGCCTCACTGAAGCTTTCTTT. Protein: CSVVWRGGLTEAFF. The rearrangement joins TRBV29-1 to TRBJ1-1; tentatively, D is TRBD1 (6 bases). This CDR3 is built from 14 residues. Germline V gene sequence: CDR1 SQVTM, CDR2 ANQGSEA. V lost 4 bases to trimming and J lost 4 bases, with 16 bases between them.

This clonotype was seen a handful of times. This chain joins TRBV12-3 or TRBV12-4 and TRBJ1-2; D remains ambiguous. V lost 1 base and J 3 bases, leaving 18 bases between the germline ends. This CDR3 spans 17 amino acids. CDR3 in amino acids: CASSLVGLRKADYGYTF. The CDR3 DNA follows: TGTGCCAGCAGTTTAGTGGGCCTTAGAAAGGCGGACTATGGCTACACCTTC.